The source of this T cell receptor (beta chain) is a study of T cells expressing NK-cell markers. Across the whole study: Cells sorted as CD3+CD56+NKG2C+, CD3+CD56+NKG2C- and CD3+CD56-NKG2C+ T cells supplied the TCR beta repertoires. The study sequenced eight donors, seven HCMV-seropositive and one seronegative.

Study-level points and caveats: About six donors carried dominant NKG2C+ clonotypes that made up about 1.0-8% of their CD8+ T cells.

Using the 5' RACE reads, TCRdb records one entry per CDR3 protein without DNA. Seen in this sample are about 400,000 distinct CDR3 sequences; the ten most common clones hold roughly 10%. For this clonotype: Its antigen remains unknown.

This CDR3 spans 15 amino acids. Germline-derived CDR1 and CDR2 are SGHRS and YFSETQ. The sequenced sample was blood T cells: a sorted CD56 or NKG2C T cell subset, CD4+ or CD8+ T cells, or bulk PBMC T cells (not recorded which). The V gene is TRBV5-1, the J gene TRBJ2-1; TCRdb reports TRBD2, a call that lacks DNA to check it against. The receptor was derived from a woman in her forties or fifties in good health. The CDR3 is CASSLIAAVNNEQFF.